Described below is a single TCR beta chain sequence and its context. The entry originates in a study of blood T cell repertoires in COVID-19. Study-level information: COVID-19 samples collected from the United States, Italy and Spain covered acute and convalescent phases.

As processed by the authors: Using reference gene primer amplification, nucleated cell counts were estimated. Repertoires were generated with immunoSEQ multiplex PCR, while TCRdb's copy carries only in-frame clones and drops some. V and J calls and clone size follow that table, whereas D and trimming were derived from the DNA. Here the sample spans 140,000 to 150,000 clones, around 82% being singletons. Sequenced sample: peripheral blood. The receptor was isolated from a woman aged 45-60 years with acute or convalescent COVID-19.

The CDR3 reads CASSLNLGTVVDEQFF. DNA of the CDR3: TGTGCCAGCAGCCTCAACCTCGGGACAGTGGTCGATGAGCAGTTCTTC. The chain couples TRBV27 to TRBJ2-1, with 7 bases aligning to TRBD1. The junction had 16 bases not matched to a gene; V was cut back by 6 bases and J by 8 bases. The germline V gene has CDR1 MNHEY and CDR2 SMNVEV (reference sequence). CDR3 size: 16 residues.